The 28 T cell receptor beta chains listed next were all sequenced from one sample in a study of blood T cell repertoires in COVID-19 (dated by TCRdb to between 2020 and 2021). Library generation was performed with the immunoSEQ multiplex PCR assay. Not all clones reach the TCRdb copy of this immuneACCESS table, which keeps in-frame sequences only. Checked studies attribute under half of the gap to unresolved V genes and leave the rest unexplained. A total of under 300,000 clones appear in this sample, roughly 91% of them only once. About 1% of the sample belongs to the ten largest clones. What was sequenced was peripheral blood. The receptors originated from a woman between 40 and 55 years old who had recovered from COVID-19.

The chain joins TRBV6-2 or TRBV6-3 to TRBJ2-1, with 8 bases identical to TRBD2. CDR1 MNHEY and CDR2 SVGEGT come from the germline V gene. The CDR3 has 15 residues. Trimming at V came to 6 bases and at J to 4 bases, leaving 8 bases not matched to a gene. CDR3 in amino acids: CASSAPLAAYNEQFF. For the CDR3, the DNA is TGTGCCAGCAGCGCCCCACTAGCGGCTTACAATGAGCAGTTCTTC.

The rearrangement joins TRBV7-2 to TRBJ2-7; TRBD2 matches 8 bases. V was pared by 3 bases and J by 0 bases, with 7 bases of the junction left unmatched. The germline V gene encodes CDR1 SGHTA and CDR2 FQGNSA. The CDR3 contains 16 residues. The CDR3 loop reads CASSLGASGLSYEQYF. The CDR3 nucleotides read TGTGCCAGCAGCTTGGGGGCTAGCGGGCTCTCCTACGAGCAGTACTTC.

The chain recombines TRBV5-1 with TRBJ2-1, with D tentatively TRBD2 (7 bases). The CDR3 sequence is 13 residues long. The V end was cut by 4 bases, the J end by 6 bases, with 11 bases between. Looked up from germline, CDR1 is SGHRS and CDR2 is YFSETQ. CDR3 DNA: TGCGCCAGCAGCATCGGGGGGCTCAATGAGCAGTTCTTC. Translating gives CASSIGGLNEQFF.

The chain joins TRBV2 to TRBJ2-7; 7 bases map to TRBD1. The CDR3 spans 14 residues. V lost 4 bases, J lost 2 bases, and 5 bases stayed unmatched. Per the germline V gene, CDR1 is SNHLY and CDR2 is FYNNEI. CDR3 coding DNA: TGTGCCAGCAGTGTCACAGGGGTTCCCTACGAGCAGTACTTC. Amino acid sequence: CASSVTGVPYEQYF. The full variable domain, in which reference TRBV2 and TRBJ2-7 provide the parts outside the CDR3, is EPEVTQTPSHQVTQMGQEVILRCVPISNHLYFYWYRQILGQKVEFLVSFYNNEISEKSEIFDDQFSVERPDGSNFTLKIRSTKLEDSAMYFCASSVTGVPYEQYFGPGTRLTVT.

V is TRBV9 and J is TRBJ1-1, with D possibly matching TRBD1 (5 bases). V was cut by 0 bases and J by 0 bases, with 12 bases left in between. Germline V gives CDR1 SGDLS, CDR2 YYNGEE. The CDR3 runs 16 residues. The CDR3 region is CASSVDPQVMNTEAFF. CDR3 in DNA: TGTGCCAGCAGCGTAGACCCACAGGTCATGAACACTGAAGCTTTCTTT.

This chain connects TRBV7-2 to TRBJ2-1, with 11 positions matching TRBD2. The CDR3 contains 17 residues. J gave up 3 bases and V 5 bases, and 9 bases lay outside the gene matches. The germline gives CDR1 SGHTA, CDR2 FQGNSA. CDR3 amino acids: CASSPPLGLAVYNEQFF. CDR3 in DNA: TGTGCCAGCAGCCCCCCCTTGGGACTAGCGGTCTACAATGAGCAGTTCTTC.

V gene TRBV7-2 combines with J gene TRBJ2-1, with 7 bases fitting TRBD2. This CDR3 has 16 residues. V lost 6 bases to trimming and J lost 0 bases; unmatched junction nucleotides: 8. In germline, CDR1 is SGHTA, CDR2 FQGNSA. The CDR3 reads CASRGGRESSYNEQFF. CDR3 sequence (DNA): TGTGCCAGCAGGGGTGGGCGGGAGAGCTCCTACAATGAGCAGTTCTTC.

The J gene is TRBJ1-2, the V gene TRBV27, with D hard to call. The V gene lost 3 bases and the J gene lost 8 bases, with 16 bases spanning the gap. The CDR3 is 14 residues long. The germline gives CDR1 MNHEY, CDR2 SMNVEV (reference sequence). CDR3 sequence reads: CASSFRTAASGYTF. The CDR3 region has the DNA TGTGCCAGCAGTTTTAGGACGGCTGCTAGCGGCTACACCTTC.

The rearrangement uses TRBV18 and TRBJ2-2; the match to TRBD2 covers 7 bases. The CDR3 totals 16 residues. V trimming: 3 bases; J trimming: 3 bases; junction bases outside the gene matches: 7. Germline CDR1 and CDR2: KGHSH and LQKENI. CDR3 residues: CASSPREGPYTGELFF. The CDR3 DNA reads TGTGCCAGCTCACCGAGGGAGGGACCTTACACCGGGGAGCTGTTTTTT.

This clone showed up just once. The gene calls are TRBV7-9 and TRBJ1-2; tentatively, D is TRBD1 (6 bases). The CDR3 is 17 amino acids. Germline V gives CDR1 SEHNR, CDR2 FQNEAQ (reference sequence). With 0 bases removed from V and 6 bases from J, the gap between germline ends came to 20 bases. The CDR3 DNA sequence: TGTGCCAGCAGCTTAGCGCTTCGACAGGTCCCGGGGCATGGCTACACCTTC. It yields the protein CASSLALRQVPGHGYTF. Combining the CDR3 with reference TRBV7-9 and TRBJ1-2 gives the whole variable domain DTGVSQNPRHKITKRGQNVTFRCDPISEHNRLYWYRQTLGQGPEFLTYFQNEAQLEKSRLLSDRFSAERPKGSFSTLEIQRTEQGDSAMYLCASSLALRQVPGHGYTFGSGTRLTVV.

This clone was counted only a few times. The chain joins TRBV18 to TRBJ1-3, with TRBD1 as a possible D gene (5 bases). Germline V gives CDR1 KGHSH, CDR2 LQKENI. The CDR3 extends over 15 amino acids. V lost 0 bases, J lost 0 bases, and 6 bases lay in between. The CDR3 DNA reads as TGTGCCAGCTCACCACCGACAGTCTCTGGAAACACCATATATTTT. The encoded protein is CASSPPTVSGNTIYF.

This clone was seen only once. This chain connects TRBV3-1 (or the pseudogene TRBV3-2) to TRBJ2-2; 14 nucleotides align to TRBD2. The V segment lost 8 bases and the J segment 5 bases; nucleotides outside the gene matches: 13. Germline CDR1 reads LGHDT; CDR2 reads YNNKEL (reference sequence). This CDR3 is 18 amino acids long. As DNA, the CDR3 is TGTGCCAGCGGGGGACTAGCGGGAGCCGGTCGGGGAACCGGGGAGCTGTTTTTT. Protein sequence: CASGGLAGAGRGTGELFF.

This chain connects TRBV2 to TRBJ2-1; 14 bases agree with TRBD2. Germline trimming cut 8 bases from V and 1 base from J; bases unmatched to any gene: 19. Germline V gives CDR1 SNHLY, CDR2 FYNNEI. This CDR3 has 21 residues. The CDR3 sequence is CASAGPTSGRAKSLSYNEQFF. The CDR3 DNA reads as TGTGCCAGCGCAGGACCGACTAGCGGGAGGGCCAAGTCGCTGTCCTACAATGAGCAGTTCTTC.

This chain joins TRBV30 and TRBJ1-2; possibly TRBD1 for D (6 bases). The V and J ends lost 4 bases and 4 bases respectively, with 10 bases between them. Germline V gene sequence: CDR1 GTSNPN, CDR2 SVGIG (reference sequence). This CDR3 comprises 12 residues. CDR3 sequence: CAWTGGAYGYTF. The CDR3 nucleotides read TGTGCCTGGACGGGGGGCGCCTATGGCTACACCTTC. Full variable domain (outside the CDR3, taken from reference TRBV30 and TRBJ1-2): SQTIHQWPATLVQPVGSPLSLECTVEGTSNPNLYWYRQAAGRGLQLLFYSVGIGQISSEVPQNLSASRPQDRQFILSSKKLLLSDSGFYLCAWTGGAYGYTFGSGTRLTVV.

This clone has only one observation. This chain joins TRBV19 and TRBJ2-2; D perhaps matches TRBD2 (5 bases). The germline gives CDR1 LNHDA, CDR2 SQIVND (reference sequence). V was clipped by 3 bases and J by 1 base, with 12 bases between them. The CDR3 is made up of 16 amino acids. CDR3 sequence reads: CASSIFTGVNTGELFF. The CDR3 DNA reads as TGTGCCAGTAGTATTTTCACCGGGGTGAACACCGGGGAGCTGTTTTTT. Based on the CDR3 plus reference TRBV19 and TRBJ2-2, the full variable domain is DGGITQSPKYLFRKEGQNVTLSCEQNLNHDAMYWYRQDPGQGLRLIYYSQIVNDFQKGDIAEGYSVSREKKESFPLTVTSAQKNPTAFYLCASSIFTGVNTGELFFGEGSRLTVL.

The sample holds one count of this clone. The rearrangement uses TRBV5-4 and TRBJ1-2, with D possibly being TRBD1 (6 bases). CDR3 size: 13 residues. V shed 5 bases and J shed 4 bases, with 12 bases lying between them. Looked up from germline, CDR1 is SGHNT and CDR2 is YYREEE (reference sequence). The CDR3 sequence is CASRGGGVYGYTF. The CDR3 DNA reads TGTGCCAGCAGAGGGGGGGGCGTCTATGGCTACACCTTC.

CDR3 region: CASSPGGGRGGTEAFF. CDR3 coding DNA: TGTGCCAGCAGCCCCGGGGGGGGCCGCGGGGGCACTGAAGCTTTCTTT. The rearrangement joins TRBV11-3 to TRBJ1-1; D is perhaps TRBD1 (6 bases). There are 16 residues in the CDR3. V was cut by 5 bases and J by 4 bases, with 20 bases left in between. The germline CDR1 and CDR2 sequences are SGHNT and YENEEA. Full variable domain (remainder filled in from reference TRBV11-3 and TRBJ1-1): EAGVVQSPRYKIIEKKQPVAFWCNPISGHNTLYWYLQNLGQGPELLIRYENEEAVDDSQLPKDRFSAERLKGVDSTLKIQPAELGDSAVYLCASSPGGGRGGTEAFFGQGTRLTVV.

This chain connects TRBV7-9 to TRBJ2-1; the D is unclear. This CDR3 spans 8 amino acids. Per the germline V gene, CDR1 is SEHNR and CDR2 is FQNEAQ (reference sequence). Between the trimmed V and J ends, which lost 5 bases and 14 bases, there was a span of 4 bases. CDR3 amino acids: CASSPEFF. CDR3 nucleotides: TGTGCCAGCAGCCCCGAGTTCTTC.

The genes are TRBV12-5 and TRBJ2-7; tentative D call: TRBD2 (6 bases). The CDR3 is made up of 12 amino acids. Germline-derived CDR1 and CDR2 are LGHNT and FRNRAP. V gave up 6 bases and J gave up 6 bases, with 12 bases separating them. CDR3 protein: CASGPTGGEQYF. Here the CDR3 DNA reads TGTGCTAGTGGCCCAACCGGGGGCGAGCAGTACTTC.

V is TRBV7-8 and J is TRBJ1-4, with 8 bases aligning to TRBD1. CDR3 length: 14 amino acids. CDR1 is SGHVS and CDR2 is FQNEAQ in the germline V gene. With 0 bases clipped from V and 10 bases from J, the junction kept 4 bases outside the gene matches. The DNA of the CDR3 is TGTGCCAGCAGCTTAGCGGGACAGGAGGCAAAACTGTTTTTT. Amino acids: CASSLAGQEAKLFF. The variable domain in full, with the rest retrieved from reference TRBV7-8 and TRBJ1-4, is GAGVSQSPRYKVAKRGQDVALRCDPISGHVSLFWYQQALGQGPEFLTYFQNEAQLDKSGLPSDRFFAERPEGSVSTLKIQRTQQEDSAVYLCASSLAGQEAKLFFGSGTQLSVL.

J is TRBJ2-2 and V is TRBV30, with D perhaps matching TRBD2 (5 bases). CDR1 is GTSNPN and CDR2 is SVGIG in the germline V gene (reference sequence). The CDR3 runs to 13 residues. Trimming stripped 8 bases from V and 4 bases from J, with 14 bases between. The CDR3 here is CAVDPSSTGELFF. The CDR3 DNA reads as TGTGCCGTCGACCCTAGCAGCACCGGGGAGCTGTTTTTT.

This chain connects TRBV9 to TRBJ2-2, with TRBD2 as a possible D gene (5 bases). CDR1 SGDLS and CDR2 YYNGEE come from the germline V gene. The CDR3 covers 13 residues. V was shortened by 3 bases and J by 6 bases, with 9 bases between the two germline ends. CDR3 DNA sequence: TGTGCCAGCAGCGCTGACTACTCCGGGGAGCTGTTTTTT. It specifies CASSADYSGELFF. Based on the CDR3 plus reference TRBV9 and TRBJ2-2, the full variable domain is DSGVTQTPKHLITATGQRVTLRCSPRSGDLSVYWYQQSLDQGLQFLIQYYNGEERAKGNILERFSAQQFPDLHSELNLSSLELGDSALYFCASSADYSGELFFGEGSRLTVL.

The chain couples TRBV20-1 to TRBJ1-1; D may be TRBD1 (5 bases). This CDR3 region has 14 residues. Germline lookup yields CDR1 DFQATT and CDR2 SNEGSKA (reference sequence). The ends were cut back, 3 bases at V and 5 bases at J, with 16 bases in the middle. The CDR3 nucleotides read TGCAGTGCTAGTATCTCGTCCGGGGGTACTGAAGCTTTCTTT. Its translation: CSASISSGGTEAFF.

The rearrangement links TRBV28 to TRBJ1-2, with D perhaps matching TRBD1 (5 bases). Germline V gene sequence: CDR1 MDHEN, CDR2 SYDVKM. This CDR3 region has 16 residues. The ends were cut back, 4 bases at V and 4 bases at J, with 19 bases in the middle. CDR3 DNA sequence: TGTGCCAGCAGTTCCCCGGCGGGGGGGGGTGGCTATGGCTACACCTTC. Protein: CASSSPAGGGGYGYTF.

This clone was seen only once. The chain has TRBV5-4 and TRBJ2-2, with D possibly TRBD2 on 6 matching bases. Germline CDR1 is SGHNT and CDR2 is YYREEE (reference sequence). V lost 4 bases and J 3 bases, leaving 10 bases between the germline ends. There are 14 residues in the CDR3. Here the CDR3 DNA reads TGTGCCAGCAGCGCGGGACCGTACACCGGGGAGCTGTTTTTT. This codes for CASSAGPYTGELFF.

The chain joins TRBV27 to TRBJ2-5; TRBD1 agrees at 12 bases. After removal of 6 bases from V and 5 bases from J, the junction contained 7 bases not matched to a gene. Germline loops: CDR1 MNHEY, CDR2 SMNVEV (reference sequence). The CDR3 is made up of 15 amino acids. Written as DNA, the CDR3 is TGTGCCAGCAGCCCGGGGACAGGGGGCGTGGAGACCCAGTACTTC. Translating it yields CASSPGTGGVETQYF.

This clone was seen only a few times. The CDR3 coding sequence is TGTGCCAGCAGAGACAGGGGGACCTACGAGCAGTACTTC. Protein: CASRDRGTYEQYF. This sequence joins TRBV3-1 (or the pseudogene TRBV3-2) and TRBJ2-7, with 9 bases fitting TRBD1. The trim removed 6 bases at V and 2 bases at J, leaving 2 bases unmatched. The CDR3 has 13 amino acids. Per the germline V gene, CDR1 is LGHDT and CDR2 is YNNKEL (reference sequence).

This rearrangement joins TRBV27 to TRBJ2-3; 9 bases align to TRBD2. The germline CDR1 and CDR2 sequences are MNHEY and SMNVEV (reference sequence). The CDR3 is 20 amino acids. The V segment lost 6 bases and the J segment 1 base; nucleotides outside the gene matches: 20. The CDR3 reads CASSQKPRVAGAVRTDTQYF. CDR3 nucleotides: TGTGCCAGCAGCCAAAAGCCCAGGGTAGCGGGAGCGGTTCGCACAGATACGCAGTATTTT.